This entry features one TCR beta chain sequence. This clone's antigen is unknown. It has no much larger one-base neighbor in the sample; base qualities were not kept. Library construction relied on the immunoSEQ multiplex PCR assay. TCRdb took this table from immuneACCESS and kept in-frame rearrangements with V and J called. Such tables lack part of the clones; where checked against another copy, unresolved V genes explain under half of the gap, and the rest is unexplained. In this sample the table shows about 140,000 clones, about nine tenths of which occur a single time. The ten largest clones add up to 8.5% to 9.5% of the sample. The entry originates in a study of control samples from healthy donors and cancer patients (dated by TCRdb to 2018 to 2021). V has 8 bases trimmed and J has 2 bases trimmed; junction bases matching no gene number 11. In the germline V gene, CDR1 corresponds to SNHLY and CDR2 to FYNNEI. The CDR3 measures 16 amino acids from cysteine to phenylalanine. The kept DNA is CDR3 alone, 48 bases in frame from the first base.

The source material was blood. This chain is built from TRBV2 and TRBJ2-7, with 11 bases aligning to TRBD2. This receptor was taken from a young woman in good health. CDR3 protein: CASSGWASGGPYEQYF. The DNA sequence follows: TGTGCCAGCTCAGGCTGGGCTAGCGGGGGGCCCTACGAGCAGTACTTC.